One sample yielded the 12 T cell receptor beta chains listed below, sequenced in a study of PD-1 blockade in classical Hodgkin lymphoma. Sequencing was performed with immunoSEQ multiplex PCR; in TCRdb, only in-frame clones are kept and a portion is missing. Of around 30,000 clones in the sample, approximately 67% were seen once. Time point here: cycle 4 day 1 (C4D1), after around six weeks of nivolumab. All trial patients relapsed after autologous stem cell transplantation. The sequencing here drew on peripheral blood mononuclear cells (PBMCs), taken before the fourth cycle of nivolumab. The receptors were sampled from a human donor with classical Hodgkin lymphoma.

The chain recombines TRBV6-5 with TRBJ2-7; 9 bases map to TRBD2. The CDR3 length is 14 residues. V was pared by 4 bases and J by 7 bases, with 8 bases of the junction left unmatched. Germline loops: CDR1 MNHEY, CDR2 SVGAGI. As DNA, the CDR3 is TGTGCCAGCAGTTTAGCGGGAGATCTGTGGGAGCAGTACTTC. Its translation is CASSLAGDLWEQYF.

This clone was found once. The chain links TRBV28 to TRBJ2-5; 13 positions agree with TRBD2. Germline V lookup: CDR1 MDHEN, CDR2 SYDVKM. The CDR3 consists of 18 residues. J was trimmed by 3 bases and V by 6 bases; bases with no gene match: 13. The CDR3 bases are TGTGCCAGCAGCCTACGGACTAGCGGGAGTTGGGTAGAAGAGACCCAGTACTTC. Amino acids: CASSLRTSGSWVEETQYF.

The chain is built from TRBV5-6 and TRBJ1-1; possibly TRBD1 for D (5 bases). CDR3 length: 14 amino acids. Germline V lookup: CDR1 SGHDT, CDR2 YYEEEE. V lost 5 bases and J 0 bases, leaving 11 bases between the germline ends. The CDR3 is CASRRQLMNTEAFF. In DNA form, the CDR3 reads TGTGCCAGCAGAAGACAGCTAATGAACACTGAAGCTTTCTTT.

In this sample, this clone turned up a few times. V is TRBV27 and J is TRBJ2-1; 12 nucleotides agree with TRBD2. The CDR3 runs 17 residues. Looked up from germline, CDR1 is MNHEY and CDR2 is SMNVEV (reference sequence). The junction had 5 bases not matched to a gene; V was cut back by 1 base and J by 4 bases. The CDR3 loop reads CASSLLTSGGLYNEQFF. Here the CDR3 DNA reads TGTGCCAGCAGTTTATTGACTAGCGGGGGCCTTTACAATGAGCAGTTCTTC.

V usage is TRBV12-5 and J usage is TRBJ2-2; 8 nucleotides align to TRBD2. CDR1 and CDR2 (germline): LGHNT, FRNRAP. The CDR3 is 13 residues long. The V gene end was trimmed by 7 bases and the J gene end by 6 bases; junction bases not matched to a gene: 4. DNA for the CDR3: TGTGCTAGTGACGAGCGGGGGCCCGGGGAGCTGTTTTTT. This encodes CASDERGPGELFF.

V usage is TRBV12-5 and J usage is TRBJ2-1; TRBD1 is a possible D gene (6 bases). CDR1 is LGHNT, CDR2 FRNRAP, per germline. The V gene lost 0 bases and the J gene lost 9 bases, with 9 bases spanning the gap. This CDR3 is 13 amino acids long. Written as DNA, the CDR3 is TGTGCTAGTGGTTTGGTACGAGGGGGTGAGCAGTTCTTC. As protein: CASGLVRGGEQFF.

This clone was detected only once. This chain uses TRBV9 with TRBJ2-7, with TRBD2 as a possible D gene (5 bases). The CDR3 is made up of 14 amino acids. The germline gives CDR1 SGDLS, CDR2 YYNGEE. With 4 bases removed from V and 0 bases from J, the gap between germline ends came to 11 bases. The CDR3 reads CASSPGLLSYEQYF. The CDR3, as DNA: TGTGCCAGCAGCCCCGGACTGCTCTCCTACGAGCAGTACTTC.

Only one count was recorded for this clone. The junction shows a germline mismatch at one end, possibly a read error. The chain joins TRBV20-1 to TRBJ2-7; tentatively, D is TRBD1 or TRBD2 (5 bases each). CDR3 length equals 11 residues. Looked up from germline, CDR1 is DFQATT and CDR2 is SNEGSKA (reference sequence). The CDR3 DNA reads TGCAGTGCTAGTTCCGGGGCCGAGCAGTGCTTC. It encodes CSASSGAEQCF.

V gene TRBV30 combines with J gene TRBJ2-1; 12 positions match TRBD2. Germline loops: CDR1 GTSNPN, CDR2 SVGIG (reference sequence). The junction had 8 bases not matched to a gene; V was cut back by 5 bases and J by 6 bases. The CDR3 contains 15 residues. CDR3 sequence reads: CAWRPLAGGFNEQFF. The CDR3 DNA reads TGTGCCTGGCGCCCTCTAGCGGGGGGGTTCAATGAGCAGTTCTTC.

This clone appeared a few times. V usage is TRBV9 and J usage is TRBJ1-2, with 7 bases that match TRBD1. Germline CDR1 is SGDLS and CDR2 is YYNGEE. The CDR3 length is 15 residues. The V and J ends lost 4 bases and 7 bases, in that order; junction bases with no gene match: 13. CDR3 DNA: TGTGCCAGCAGCCCAACAGGGGTTGTTTTACGTGGCTACACCTTC. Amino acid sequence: CASSPTGVVLRGYTF. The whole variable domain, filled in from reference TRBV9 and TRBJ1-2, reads DSGVTQTPKHLITATGQRVTLRCSPRSGDLSVYWYQQSLDQGLQFLIQYYNGEERAKGNILERFSAQQFPDLHSELNLSSLELGDSALYFCASSPTGVVLRGYTFGSGTRLTVV.

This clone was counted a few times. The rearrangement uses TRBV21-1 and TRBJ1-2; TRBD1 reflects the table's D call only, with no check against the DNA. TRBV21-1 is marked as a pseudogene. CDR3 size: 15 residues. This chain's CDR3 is CASSKGEGAGGCYTF. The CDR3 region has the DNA TGTGCCAGCAGCAAAGGCGAGGGGGCAGGGGGCTGCTACACCTTC.

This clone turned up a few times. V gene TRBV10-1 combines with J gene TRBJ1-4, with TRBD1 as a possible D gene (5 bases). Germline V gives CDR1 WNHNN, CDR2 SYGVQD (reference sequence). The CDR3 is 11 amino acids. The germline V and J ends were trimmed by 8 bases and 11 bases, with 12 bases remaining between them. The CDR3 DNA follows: TGCGCCAGCTCCCTTGGGGGGAAACTGTTTTTT. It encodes CASSLGGKLFF.